This T cell receptor (beta chain) was identified in a study of beta chain features in type 1 diabetes (dated by TCRdb to between 2017 and 2018). Regarding the complete study: Mean age, gender distribution, total cell number and subset yield were not different between patients and healthy donors. Whereas all 30 or so donors provided naive and central memory subsets, regulatory and stem cell-like memory subsets were isolated from just 8 patients and roughly 8 healthy donors. The study compared TCRB repertoires of sorted circulating CD4+ T cell subsets between recently diagnosed type 1 diabetes patients and matched healthy donors. A total of around 100 million sorted cells were examined across all samples, and RNA yield correlated strongly with the number of cells per subset. The investigation overall reported the following: Because cDNA rather than genomic DNA was sequenced, highly expressing activated cells could have been over-represented, although no difference in activation and CD3 levels was found between groups. Naive, central memory and regulatory TCRB repertoires appeared to be more alike among patients than among healthy donors. Fewer insertions and more nucleotide deletions at VDJ recombination sites were observed in patients with type 1 diabetes, implying thymic rearrangement abnormalities. Shorter templates might have been favored by PCR, but patient and control samples were amplified and corrected together, so both groups would have been affected equally by any skew. Only small numbers of individuals were included in the HLA sub-analyses, which left unresolved whether HLA type had any influence on TCRB rearrangement. In all four CD4+ subsets, TCRB CDR3 length was moderately but significantly shorter in type 1 diabetes patients.

As concerns this clone: It lacks a known antigen. Base qualities are not at hand, and no much larger clone is one base apart.

From each donor, a single peripheral blood sample of approximately 120 mL on average was drawn into heparinised tubes. A BD FACSAria II was used to sort naive, central memory, regulatory and stem cell-like memory CD4+ T cells with a panel that included CD45RO, CCR7, CD25, CD127, CD95 and CD27. Purity was above 95% for every sorted population. PBMCs were isolated right away by Lymphoprep density gradient centrifugation and were stained directly, without culture. So that batch effects would be minimized, each experiment stained and sorted samples in pairs, pairing one healthy donor with one patient. Reading from cysteine to phenylalanine, the CDR3 counts 14 amino acids. Left in the record is the CDR3 DNA by itself, 42 bases read in frame from the first base. V loses 2 bases of germline sequence and J loses 3 bases, and the interval between the two ends is 11 bases. CDR1 and CDR2 are read off the germline V gene as KGHSH and LQKENI.

The High Capacity cDNA Reverse Transcription Kit was used to reverse transcribe all of the isolated RNA, meaning that expressed TCRB transcripts were what got sequenced. Deep immunoSEQ sequencing was performed on naive, central memory and regulatory T cell samples, with an average of around 3.5 million total reads per sample. Sorted cells were lysed in RLT buffer, and RNA was extracted using DNase-treated RNeasy Micro or Mini kits according to cell number. To prevent cross-contamination, every cell subset was processed on its own, while patient and healthy donor samples were processed together. Using the immunoSEQ multiplex PCR, TCRB sequences were amplified from cDNA into 87-bp fragments spanning the CDR3 region. Sequencing of the amplicons was performed on the Illumina HiSeq platform. In the source study's methods: PCR bias was computationally corrected using synthetic template baselines, reads within Hamming distance 2 were collapsed, and singletons that could not be merged were discarded. Reads were aligned against IMGT to assign V, D and J genes, CDR3 length and insertions or deletions at six rearrangement sites. Clonotype counts were normalized to sorted cell number within each subset before computing true diversity and Gini coefficients with the tcR R package. The overlap coefficient, calculated on TCRB nucleotide sequences, was used to measure repertoire sharing. Out-of-frame TCRB sequences from naive cells were analyzed as a proxy for the pre-selection repertoire. Sourced from immuneACCESS, this table was stored by TCRdb with only in-frame sequences that have V and J called. A share of the clones is absent; for the studies checked, an unresolved V gene accounts for under half, and the remainder has no known explanation. The V and J calls and the clone size are those of that table, but D and trimming were determined from the DNA. The sample has 810,000 or so clones on record, 15% to 20% of them singletons. 0.02% to 0.03% of the sample comes from the top ten.

The V and J segments used are TRBV18 and TRBJ2-7; the D gene cannot be named for sure. Material: naive CD4+ T cells from blood. The label giving this sample's cell subset or site can be read as: true naive CD4+ T cells. The sequence derives from a woman between 18 and 29 years old in good health. Here is the DNA: TGTGCCAGCTCACCAACCGGATTCATCTACGAGCAGTACTTC. Translated, this gives CASSPTGFIYEQYF.